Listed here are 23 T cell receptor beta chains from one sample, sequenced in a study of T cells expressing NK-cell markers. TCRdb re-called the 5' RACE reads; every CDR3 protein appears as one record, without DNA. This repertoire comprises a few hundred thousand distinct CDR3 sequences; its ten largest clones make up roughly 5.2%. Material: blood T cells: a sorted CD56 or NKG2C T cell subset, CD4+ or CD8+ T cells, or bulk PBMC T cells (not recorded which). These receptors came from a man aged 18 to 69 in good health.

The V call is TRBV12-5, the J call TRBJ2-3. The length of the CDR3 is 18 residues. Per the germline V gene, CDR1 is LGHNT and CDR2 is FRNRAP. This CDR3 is CASGLVLDGAPSTDTQYF.

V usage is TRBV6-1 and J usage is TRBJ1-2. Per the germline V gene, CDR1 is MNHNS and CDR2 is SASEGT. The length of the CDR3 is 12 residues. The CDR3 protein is CASSEGFGSYTF.

CDR3 residues: CASSSVPGEQYF. The chain has TRBV12-3 or TRBV12-4 and TRBJ2-7; TCRdb selects TRBD1, and the lack of DNA leaves this call unchecked. The CDR3 covers 12 residues.

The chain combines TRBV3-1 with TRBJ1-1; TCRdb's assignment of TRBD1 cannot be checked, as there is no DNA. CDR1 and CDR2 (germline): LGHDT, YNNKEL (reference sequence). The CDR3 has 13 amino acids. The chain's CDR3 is CAVTQGVNTEAFF.

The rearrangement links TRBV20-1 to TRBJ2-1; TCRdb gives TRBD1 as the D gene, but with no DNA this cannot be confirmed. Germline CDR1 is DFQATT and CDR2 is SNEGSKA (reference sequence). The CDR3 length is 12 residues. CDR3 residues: CSAIPQGNEQFF.

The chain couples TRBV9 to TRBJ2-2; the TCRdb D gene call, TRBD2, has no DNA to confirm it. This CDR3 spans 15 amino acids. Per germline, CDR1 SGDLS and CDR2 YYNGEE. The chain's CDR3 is CASSGAGLTTGELFF.

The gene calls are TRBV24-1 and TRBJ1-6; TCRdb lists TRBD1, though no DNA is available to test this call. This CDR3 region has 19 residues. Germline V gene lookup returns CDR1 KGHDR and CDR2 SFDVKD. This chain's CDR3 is CATTGEGRARTGGNSPLHF.

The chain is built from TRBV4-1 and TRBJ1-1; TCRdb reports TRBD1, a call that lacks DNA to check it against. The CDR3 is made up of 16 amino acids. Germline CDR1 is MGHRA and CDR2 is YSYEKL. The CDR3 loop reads CASSQEGDRANTEAFF.

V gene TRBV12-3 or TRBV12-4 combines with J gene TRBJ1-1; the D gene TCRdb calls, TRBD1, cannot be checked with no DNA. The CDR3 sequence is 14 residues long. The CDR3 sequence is CASSPPNMNTEAFF.

Here the CDR3 reads CASSWNSGQGGEQYF. The chain carries TRBV27 and TRBJ2-7; with no DNA, the TCRdb D assignment of TRBD1 cannot be verified. CDR3 length equals 15 residues. Germline assignment: CDR1 MNHEY and CDR2 SMNVEV (reference sequence).

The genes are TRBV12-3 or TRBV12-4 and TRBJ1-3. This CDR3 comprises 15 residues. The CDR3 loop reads CASSLSGNSGNTIYF.

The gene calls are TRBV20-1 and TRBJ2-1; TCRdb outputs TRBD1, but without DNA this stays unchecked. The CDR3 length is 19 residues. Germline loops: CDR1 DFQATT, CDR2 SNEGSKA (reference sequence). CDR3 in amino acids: CSASKPGQGFSSSYNEQFF.

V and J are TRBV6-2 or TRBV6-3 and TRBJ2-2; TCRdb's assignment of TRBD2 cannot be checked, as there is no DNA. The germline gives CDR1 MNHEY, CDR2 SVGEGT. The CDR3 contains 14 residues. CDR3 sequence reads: CASSALGIGGELFF.

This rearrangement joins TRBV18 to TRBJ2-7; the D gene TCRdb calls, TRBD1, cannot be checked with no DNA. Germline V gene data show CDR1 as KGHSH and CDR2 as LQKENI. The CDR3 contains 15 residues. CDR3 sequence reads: CASSRTRGSSYEQYF.

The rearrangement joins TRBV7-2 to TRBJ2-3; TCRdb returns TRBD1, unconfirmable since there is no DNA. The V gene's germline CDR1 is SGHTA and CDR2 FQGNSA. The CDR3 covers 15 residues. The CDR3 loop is CASSNDGGSTDTQYF. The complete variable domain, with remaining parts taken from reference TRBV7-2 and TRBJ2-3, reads GAGVSQSPSNKVTEKGKDVELRCDPISGHTALYWYRQSLGQGLEFLIYFQGNSAPDKSGLPSDRFSAERTGGSVSTLTIQRTQQEDSAVYLCASSNDGGSTDTQYFGPGTRLTVL.

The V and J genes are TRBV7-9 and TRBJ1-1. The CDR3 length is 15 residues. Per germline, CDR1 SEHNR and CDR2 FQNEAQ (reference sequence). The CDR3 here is CASSLRLVLSTEAFF.

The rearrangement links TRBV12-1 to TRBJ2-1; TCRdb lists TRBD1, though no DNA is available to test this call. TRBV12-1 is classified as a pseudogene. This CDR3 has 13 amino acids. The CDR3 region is CASNVQGDNEQFF.

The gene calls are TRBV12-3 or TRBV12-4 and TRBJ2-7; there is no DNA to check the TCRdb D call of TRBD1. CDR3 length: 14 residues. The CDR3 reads CASARDRDSYEQYF.

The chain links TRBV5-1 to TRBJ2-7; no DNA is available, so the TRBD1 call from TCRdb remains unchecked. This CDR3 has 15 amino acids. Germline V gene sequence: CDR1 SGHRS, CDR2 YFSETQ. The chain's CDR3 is CASSRGTGGSYEQYF.

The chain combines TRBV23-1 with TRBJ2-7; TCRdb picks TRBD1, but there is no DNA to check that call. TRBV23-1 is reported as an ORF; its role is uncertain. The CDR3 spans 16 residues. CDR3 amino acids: CASSHAPGPMTYEQYF.

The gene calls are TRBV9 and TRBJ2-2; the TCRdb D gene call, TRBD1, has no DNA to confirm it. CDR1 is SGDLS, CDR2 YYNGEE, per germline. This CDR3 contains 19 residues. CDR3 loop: CASREGPGQANPNTGELFF.

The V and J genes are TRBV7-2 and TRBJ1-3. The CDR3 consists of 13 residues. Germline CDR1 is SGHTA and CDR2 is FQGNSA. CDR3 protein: CASKSFAGNTIYF. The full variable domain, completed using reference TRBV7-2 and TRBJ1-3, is GAGVSQSPSNKVTEKGKDVELRCDPISGHTALYWYRQSLGQGLEFLIYFQGNSAPDKSGLPSDRFSAERTGGSVSTLTIQRTQQEDSAVYLCASKSFAGNTIYFGEGSWLTVV.

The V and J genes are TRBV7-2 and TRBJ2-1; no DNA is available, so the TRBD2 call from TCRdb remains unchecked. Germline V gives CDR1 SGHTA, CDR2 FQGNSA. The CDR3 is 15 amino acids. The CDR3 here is CASSNAGGPVNEQFF.